This TCR beta chain was identified in a study of T cells after yellow fever vaccination. Study details: Fractions containing few cells were prepared with SMART-Seq v4 Ultra Low Input.

General study results and limits: Clonotypes shared by both compartments, CD4 and CD8, made up a small share. Abundant contaminating clonotypes from the bulk population could appear in FACS-sorted repertoires.

Trimming shortened V by 0 bases and J by 4 bases, and 10 bases separated the two germline ends. CDR1 and CDR2 (germline): SGDLS, YYNGEE. The CDR3 runs to 15 residues. On this clonotype itself: Its cognate antigen is unknown.

Production of TCR cDNA was by 5'RACE template switching, which also added a universal primer site and UMIs. One entry per CDR3 protein results from TCRdb running MiXCR on the 5' RACE reads. The repertoire has 100,000 to 150,000 distinct CDR3 sequences, approximately 9% of them found once; the top ten carry about 40%. The genes are TRBV9 and TRBJ2-2; D gene ambiguous. This receptor was taken from a man younger than 30 who received the YFV17D yellow fever vaccine. Material: CD8+ T cells sorted from PBMCs, obtained on the day of the yellow fever booster vaccination. The CDR3 region is CASSVGGIGTGELFF. CDR3 sequence (DNA): TGTGCCAGCAGCGTAGGGGGAATCGGCACCGGGGAGCTGTTTTTT.